Following are 29 T cell receptor beta chains from one sample sequenced in a study of graft-versus-host responses after intestinal transplantation. These receptors have no identified antigens. TCRdb keeps only in-frame clones here, not all; method: immunoSEQ multiplex PCR. The sample contains approximately 60,000 clones, 90% of which appear only once. The source was unstimulated CD8+ T cells sorted from spleen or lymph node cells, collected before transplant. The receptors come from a human donor who was the organ donor for an intestinal transplant.

The CDR3 region has the DNA TGTGCCAGCAGCCCGGGACTAGCGGGGGAAAACATTCAGTACTTC. Protein sequence: CASSPGLAGENIQYF. The rearrangement uses TRBV7-2 and TRBJ2-4, with 14 bases fitting TRBD2. The germline V gene has CDR1 SGHTA and CDR2 FQGNSA. The V and J ends lost 5 bases and 5 bases, in that order; junction bases with no gene match: 2. CDR3 length equals 15 residues.

V usage is TRBV19 and J usage is TRBJ2-1; D gene unclear. Germline CDR1 reads LNHDA; CDR2 reads SQIVND (reference sequence). This CDR3 comprises 13 residues. The ends were cut back, 6 bases at V and 1 base at J, with 7 bases in the middle. CDR3 coding DNA: TGTGCCAGTAGCACACAATCCTACAATGAGCAGTTCTTC. This translates into CASSTQSYNEQFF.

The chain combines TRBV6-5 with TRBJ1-3, with D tentatively TRBD1 (5 bases). The CDR3 is 16 residues long. V was pared by 4 bases and J by 6 bases, with 19 bases between. The germline V gene has CDR1 MNHEY and CDR2 SVGAGI. The CDR3 nucleotides read TGTGCCAGCAGTTCCTATTTGGAGGGGCCTTCAAACACCATATATTTT. It specifies CASSSYLEGPSNTIYF.

The rearrangement links TRBV6-5 to TRBJ2-1; D not certain. The CDR3 is made up of 15 amino acids. Trimming stripped 7 bases from V and 2 bases from J, with 15 bases between. Germline CDR1 and CDR2: MNHEY and SVGAGI. The CDR3 sequence is CASTNDTAPYNEQFF. CDR3 bases: TGTGCCAGCACCAACGACACTGCCCCCTACAATGAGCAGTTCTTC.

This clone was found a few times. The CDR3 loop reads CASSSFVAGVENEQFF. CDR3 bases: TGTGCCAGCAGCTCCTTTGTGGCGGGAGTTGAGAATGAGCAGTTCTTC. The V and J genes are TRBV7-8 and TRBJ2-1; 7 bases align to TRBD2. Trimming took 4 bases from V and 7 from J; bases not matched to a gene: 13. This CDR3 region has 16 residues. Germline CDR1 reads SGHVS; CDR2 reads FQNEAQ.

This chain connects TRBV10-3 to TRBJ1-2, with TRBD1 matching 7 bases. This CDR3 has 16 residues. Losses at the gene ends were 5 bases for V and 5 bases for J; bases not matched to a gene: 14. Germline V gene data show CDR1 as ENHRY and CDR2 as SYGVKD. The CDR3 sequence: CAISKTDGRDRYGYTF. CDR3 coding DNA: TGTGCCATCAGTAAAACAGATGGAAGGGACAGATATGGCTACACCTTC.

This clone was observed once. The J gene is TRBJ2-2, the V gene TRBV7-6; TRBD1 agrees at 7 bases. The CDR3 is 16 amino acids. V lost 6 bases to trimming and J lost 5 bases; unmatched junction nucleotides: 12. Germline CDR1 SGHVS, CDR2 FNYEAQ. The CDR3 region is CASSTRNRGKTGELFF. In DNA form, the CDR3 reads TGTGCCAGCAGTACTCGTAACAGGGGAAAAACCGGGGAGCTGTTTTTT.

V is TRBV7-6 and J is TRBJ2-7; TRBD1 matches 7 bases. The CDR3 has 18 residues. Germline lookup yields CDR1 SGHVS and CDR2 FNYEAQ. Trimming at V came to 1 base and at J to 6 bases, leaving 18 bases not matched to a gene. The chain's CDR3 is CASSLGGLAQGKIGEQYF. Here the CDR3 DNA reads TGTGCCAGCAGCTTAGGGGGTTTGGCACAGGGGAAGATTGGCGAGCAGTACTTC. Full variable domain (rest looked up from reference TRBV7-6 and TRBJ2-7): GAGVSQSPRYKVTKRGQDVALRCDPISGHVSLYWYRQALGQGPEFLTYFNYEAQQDKSGLPNDRFSAERPEGSISTLTIQRTEQRDSAMYRCASSLGGLAQGKIGEQYFGPGTRLTVT.

The rearrangement links TRBV9 to TRBJ2-3; 7 bases map to TRBD2. Germline values: CDR1 SGDLS, CDR2 YYNGEE. Unmatched junction bases numbered 6, after V lost 0 bases and J lost 2 bases. The CDR3 has 16 residues. The CDR3 coding sequence is TGTGCCAGCAGCGTAGAACTAGCGAGCCTCACAGATACGCAGTATTTT. Its protein product is CASSVELASLTDTQYF.

The rearrangement links TRBV2 to TRBJ2-7; TRBD2 matches at 11 bases. This CDR3 contains 18 residues. The trim removed 5 bases at V and 3 bases at J, leaving 15 bases unmatched. Germline V gives CDR1 SNHLY, CDR2 FYNNEI. The DNA of the CDR3 is TGTGCCAGCAGTCAGGCTTCAGGCCTAGCGGGAGGTTACTACGAGCAGTACTTC. Protein: CASSQASGLAGGYYEQYF.

The J gene is TRBJ2-1, the V gene TRBV21-1; the table's D call TRBD2 went unverified against the DNA. TRBV21-1 is a known pseudogene. The CDR3 totals 17 residues. The chain's CDR3 is CASSTREGVRSYNEQFF. DNA of the CDR3: TGTGCCAGCAGCACCCGGGAGGGGGTAAGATCGTACAATGAGCAGTTCTTC.

CDR3 residues: CASSSTGGSYNEQFF. The CDR3 DNA sequence: TGTGCCAGCAGCTCCACAGGGGGCTCCTACAATGAGCAGTTCTTC. The genes are TRBV28 and TRBJ2-1; the match to TRBD1 covers 8 bases. Germline V gene lookup returns CDR1 MDHEN and CDR2 SYDVKM. The length of the CDR3 is 15 residues. V lost 6 bases to trimming and J lost 0 bases; unmatched junction nucleotides: 4.

CDR3: CASSYSSYEQYF. In nucleotides, the CDR3 is TGTGCCAGCAGTTACAGCTCCTACGAGCAGTACTTC. The chain is built from TRBV28 and TRBJ2-5; D gene unclear. TRBJ2-7 matches the DNA end more closely, so the J call is doubtful. Germline V CDR1 and CDR2: MDHEN, SYDVKM. This CDR3 is built from 12 residues.

This sequence joins TRBV9 and TRBJ2-1; 10 nucleotides match TRBD2. V trimming: 0 bases; J trimming: 8 bases; junction bases outside the gene matches: 8. The germline gives CDR1 SGDLS, CDR2 YYNGEE. This CDR3 has 16 residues. CDR3 bases: TGTGCCAGCAGCGTAGAAGCGGGGGGGGGTAGGGATGAGCAGTTCTTC. Translating it yields CASSVEAGGGRDEQFF.

DNA for the CDR3: TGTGCCAGCTCACCACGAAGCATTGAACTCTCTGGGGCCAACGTCCTGACTTTC. This codes for CASSPRSIELSGANVLTF. The chain employs TRBV18 and TRBJ2-6; D is ambiguous. The CDR3 covers 18 residues. V lost 1 base to trimming and J lost 0 bases, with 13 bases between them. The germline CDR1 and CDR2 sequences are KGHSH and LQKENI.

The V gene is TRBV30, the J gene TRBJ2-1; D remains ambiguous. Germline V CDR1 and CDR2: GTSNPN, SVGIG (reference sequence). V dropped 1 base and J dropped 5 bases, with 6 bases sitting between them. This CDR3 is 12 amino acids long. CDR3 nucleotides: TGTGCCTGGAGTGCTATTAACAATGAGCAGTTCTTC. Translating gives CAWSAINNEQFF.

CDR3 DNA: TGTGCCAGCAGCCCAACCGTGGATGGGGGACTCTCTGGAAACACCATATATTTT. Translated, it gives CASSPTVDGGLSGNTIYF. V gene TRBV7-6 combines with J gene TRBJ1-3; D may be TRBD1 (5 bases). CDR1 and CDR2 from the germline V gene are SGHVS and FNYEAQ. Trimming cost V 5 bases and J 0 bases, with 20 bases left between them. The CDR3 has 18 amino acids.

In regard to this clone: The limits of the CDR3 on the DNA are not certain, so only TCRdb's listed CDR3 is given. The chain uses TRBV21-1 and TRBJ2-2; TRBD1, the table's D call, was not compared with the DNA. TRBV21-1 is reported as a pseudogene. The CDR3 sequence runs 19 residues, both termini included. The CDR3 loop is CASSKKWVGQGAPTGELFF.

The chain is built from TRBV7-8 and TRBJ1-1; 9 bases are shared with TRBD1. The V segment lost 5 bases and the J segment 1 base; nucleotides outside the gene matches: 17. The CDR3 spans 19 residues. In germline, CDR1 is SGHVS, CDR2 FQNEAQ. The CDR3 nucleotides read TGTGCCAGCAGCCCACGTCCCGGGACAGGGTCCGGTAGGAACACTGAAGCTTTCTTT. This gives the protein CASSPRPGTGSGRNTEAFF. The whole variable domain, remainder taken from reference TRBV7-8 and TRBJ1-1, is GAGVSQSPRYKVAKRGQDVALRCDPISGHVSLFWYQQALGQGPEFLTYFQNEAQLDKSGLPSDRFFAERPEGSVSTLKIQRTQQEDSAVYLCASSPRPGTGSGRNTEAFFGQGTRLTVV.

The chain couples TRBV4-2 to TRBJ2-3, with D possibly TRBD2 on 6 matching bases. Per the germline V gene, CDR1 is LGHNA and CDR2 is YNFKEQ. Trimming took 0 bases from V and 5 from J, leaving 15 bases between them. This CDR3 is 16 amino acids long. As DNA, the CDR3 is TGTGCCAGCAGCCAAGATGTGGGGCGGGATAAAGATACGCAGTATTTT. This gives the protein CASSQDVGRDKDTQYF.

V and J are TRBV5-6 and TRBJ2-1, with D unclear. Germline-derived CDR1 and CDR2 are SGHDT and YYEEEE. The CDR3 length is 16 residues. V was pared by 0 bases and J by 0 bases, with 10 bases between. The CDR3 region has the DNA TGTGCCAGCAGCTTGGCCAACCAGCGCTCCTACAATGAGCAGTTCTTC. It encodes CASSLANQRSYNEQFF.

V gene TRBV19 combines with J gene TRBJ2-1; a weak D match, TRBD2 (6 bases). The CDR3 runs 12 residues. Trimming shortened V by 3 bases and J by 9 bases, and 9 bases separated the two germline ends. In germline, CDR1 is LNHDA, CDR2 SQIVND (reference sequence). The CDR3 spells CASSIGGVEQFF. As DNA, the CDR3 is TGTGCCAGTAGTATTGGAGGGGTTGAGCAGTTCTTC.

The chain uses TRBV6-6 and TRBJ2-3, with TRBD1 matching 7 bases. V gave up 7 bases and J gave up 2 bases; unmatched junction bases: 3. Germline V gene sequence: CDR1 MNHNY, CDR2 SVGAGI (reference sequence). This CDR3 is built from 13 residues. CDR3 residues: CASTGGITDTQYF. In DNA form, the CDR3 reads TGTGCCAGCACAGGGGGAATCACAGATACGCAGTATTTT.

In the case of this clone: Germline and junction disagree at one end, which may indicate a read error. The genes are TRBV28 and TRBJ2-2; no clear D. CDR3 length equals 13 residues. Germline V gene data show CDR1 as MDHEN and CDR2 as SYDVKM. The CDR3 DNA reads as TGTGCCAGCAGTTTCCAGAACAGCGGGGAGCTGTTTTTT. Its translation is CASSFQNSGELFF.

The chain recombines TRBV19 with TRBJ2-7; 12 nucleotides line up with TRBD2. The trim removed 6 bases at V and 4 bases at J, leaving 4 bases unmatched. The length of the CDR3 is 14 residues. Germline V gene lookup returns CDR1 LNHDA and CDR2 SQIVND (reference sequence). CDR3 DNA sequence: TGTGCCAGTAGCCCCGGGACTAGCGGGTACGAGCAGTACTTC. Its protein product is CASSPGTSGYEQYF.

CDR3 sequence reads: CASSVEWGGETQYF. The CDR3 DNA is TGTGCCAGCAGCGTAGAATGGGGAGGGGAGACCCAGTACTTC. The J gene is TRBJ2-5, the V gene TRBV9, with TRBD2 matching over 7 bases. CDR3 length: 14 amino acids. Germline trimming cut 0 bases from V and 5 bases from J; bases unmatched to any gene: 4. Germline V gives CDR1 SGDLS, CDR2 YYNGEE.

This sequence joins TRBV19 and TRBJ1-1, with TRBD1 matching 7 bases. The ends lost 0 bases at V and 0 bases at J; junction bases unmatched: 4. CDR3 length equals 16 residues. Looked up from germline, CDR1 is LNHDA and CDR2 is SQIVND (reference sequence). The DNA for the CDR3 is TGTGCCAGTAGTATAGAAGGGACAGATATGAACACTGAAGCTTTCTTT. Residues: CASSIEGTDMNTEAFF.

Here the CDR3 reads CASSPTDMNTEAFF. CDR3 sequence (DNA): TGTGCCAGTAGCCCGACAGATATGAACACTGAAGCTTTCTTT. The chain is built from TRBV19 and TRBJ1-1; TRBD1 might be the D (5 bases). The CDR3 length is 14 residues. The germline V gene has CDR1 LNHDA and CDR2 SQIVND (reference sequence). The germline V and J ends were trimmed by 6 bases and 0 bases, with 11 bases remaining between them. The whole variable domain, filled in from reference TRBV19 and TRBJ1-1, reads DGGITQSPKYLFRKEGQNVTLSCEQNLNHDAMYWYRQDPGQGLRLIYYSQIVNDFQKGDIAEGYSVSREKKESFPLTVTSAQKNPTAFYLCASSPTDMNTEAFFGQGTRLTVV.

The rearrangement joins TRBV4-1 to TRBJ2-7; TRBD1 matches at 8 bases. Germline trimming cut 3 bases from V and 3 bases from J; bases unmatched to any gene: 4. The CDR3 covers 14 residues. Per germline, CDR1 MGHRA and CDR2 YSYEKL. The CDR3 sequence is CASSHGQGDYEQYF. CDR3 bases: TGCGCCAGCAGCCACGGACAGGGAGACTACGAGCAGTACTTC.